The 25 T cell receptor beta chains listed next were all sequenced from one sample in a study of cytomegalovirus exposure and HLA in healthy donors. The method was immunoSEQ multiplex PCR; TCRdb's version includes in-frame clones alone and lacks a portion of them. The table has under 250,000 clones, roughly 85% seen once. The sequencing input was PBMCs. The receptor source for this set is a woman younger than 30 in good health and CMV-seronegative.

The V call is TRBV25-1, the J call TRBJ2-7, with a tentative D call TRBD2 (5 bases). Germline V CDR1 and CDR2: MGHDK, SYGVNS. The V gene lost 5 bases and the J gene lost 0 bases, with 11 bases spanning the gap. There are 14 residues in the CDR3. The CDR3 sequence is CASSSSGSSYEQYF. The CDR3 DNA reads as TGTGCCAGCAGTTCCAGCGGAAGCTCCTACGAGCAGTACTTC.

The sample holds a few counts of this clone. The rearrangement uses TRBV7-3 and TRBJ1-2; tentative D call: TRBD1 (6 bases). Germline values: CDR1 SGHTA, CDR2 FQGTGA. Trimming left V 2 bases short and J 4 bases short, with 8 bases between. The CDR3 is 13 amino acids. CDR3 sequence: CASSLGGSYGYTF. CDR3 DNA sequence: TGTGCCAGCAGCTTAGGGGGCAGCTATGGCTACACCTTC.

This chain joins TRBV6-5 and TRBJ2-5; D remains unclear. The CDR3 spans 13 residues. V was shortened by 6 bases and J by 4 bases, with 12 bases between the two germline ends. The germline V gene encodes CDR1 MNHEY and CDR2 SVGAGI. The DNA of the CDR3 is TGTGCCAGCAGCCCTGGAGAGAGAGAGACCCAGTACTTC. Translating gives CASSPGERETQYF.

There are a few counts of this clone. V usage is TRBV6-1 and J usage is TRBJ2-1; D is possibly TRBD2 (5 bases). With 2 bases removed from V and 8 bases from J, the gap between germline ends came to 13 bases. The CDR3 spans 14 residues. Germline loops: CDR1 MNHNS, CDR2 SASEGT. The chain's CDR3 is CASSERASRYEQFF. As DNA, the CDR3 is TGTGCCAGCAGTGAACGGGCTAGCCGGTATGAGCAGTTCTTC.

This chain uses TRBV9 with TRBJ2-7, with a tentative D call TRBD2 (5 bases). Trimming took off 0 bases at V and 2 bases at J, with 9 bases between the two ends. CDR1 and CDR2 from the germline V gene are SGDLS and YYNGEE. This CDR3 has 14 residues. In nucleotides, the CDR3 is TGTGCCAGCAGCGTAGGAGCGGAAACCTACGAGCAGTACTTC. Its protein product is CASSVGAETYEQYF. Filled out from reference TRBV9 and TRBJ2-7, the complete variable domain reads DSGVTQTPKHLITATGQRVTLRCSPRSGDLSVYWYQQSLDQGLQFLIQYYNGEERAKGNILERFSAQQFPDLHSELNLSSLELGDSALYFCASSVGAETYEQYFGPGTRLTVT.

The table lists this clone with a count of one. The V gene is TRBV5-8, the J gene TRBJ1-5; TRBD1 matches 7 bases. Trimming took 4 bases from V and 0 from J; bases not matched to a gene: 4. Germline assignment: CDR1 SGHTS and CDR2 YDEGEE. The CDR3 contains 15 residues. In DNA, the CDR3 is TGTGCCAGCAGCCCCGGGACAGTTAGCAATCAGCCCCAGCATTTT. Its translation: CASSPGTVSNQPQHF.

The chain is built from TRBV2 and TRBJ1-1; a weak D match, TRBD1 (5 bases). This CDR3 has 12 amino acids. V lost 8 bases and J 0 bases, leaving 7 bases between the germline ends. Per germline, CDR1 SNHLY and CDR2 FYNNEI. CDR3 sequence (DNA): TGTGCCAGCTTCAGGGTGAACACTGAAGCTTTCTTT. Translated, it gives CASFRVNTEAFF. The full variable domain, its missing parts supplied by reference TRBV2 and TRBJ1-1, is EPEVTQTPSHQVTQMGQEVILRCVPISNHLYFYWYRQILGQKVEFLVSFYNNEISEKSEIFDDQFSVERPDGSNFTLKIRSTKLEDSAMYFCASFRVNTEAFFGQGTRLTVV.

This chain uses TRBV2 with TRBJ1-4, with 10 bases fitting TRBD1. Per the germline V gene, CDR1 is SNHLY and CDR2 is FYNNEI. This CDR3 is 14 amino acids long. V dropped 3 bases and J dropped 6; count of bases not matched to a gene: 1. For the CDR3, the DNA is TGTGCCAGCAGTGAGGGGACAGGGGATGAAAAACTGTTTTTT. This encodes CASSEGTGDEKLFF.

This clone was recorded once. The rearrangement joins TRBV5-1 to TRBJ2-1; unclear D gene. The CDR3 covers 15 residues. The V and J ends lost 0 bases and 0 bases respectively, with 7 bases between them. Germline V lookup: CDR1 SGHRS, CDR2 YFSETQ. DNA of the CDR3: TGCGCCAGCAGCTTGGTCCCAACCTCCTACAATGAGCAGTTCTTC. Residues: CASSLVPTSYNEQFF.

This chain links TRBV6-5 with TRBJ1-2, with 9 bases fitting TRBD1. Trimming cost V 0 bases and J 13 bases; bases outside gene matches: 9. This CDR3 spans 14 amino acids. The germline gives CDR1 MNHEY, CDR2 SVGAGI. CDR3 DNA sequence: TGTGCCAGCAGTTACTCGACCCGGGACAGGGTTTGCACCTTC. As protein: CASSYSTRDRVCTF.

The gene calls are TRBV6-6 and TRBJ2-1, with a possible D match to TRBD1 (6 bases). CDR1 is MNHNY and CDR2 is SVGAGI in the germline V gene (reference sequence). This CDR3 comprises 16 residues. The V end lost 0 bases, the J end lost 2 bases, and 11 bases lay between the germline ends. CDR3 region: CASSYSQGPTYNEQFF. In DNA, the CDR3 is TGTGCCAGCAGTTACTCGCAGGGGCCAACCTACAATGAGCAGTTCTTC.

The V call is TRBV30, the J call TRBJ1-1, with D perhaps matching TRBD1 (5 bases). The CDR3 runs to 13 residues. Germline CDR1 and CDR2: GTSNPN and SVGIG (reference sequence). Trimming stripped 3 bases from V and 1 base from J, with 9 bases between. As DNA, the CDR3 is TGTGCCTGGAGAGGGACTGAGAACACTGAAGCTTTCTTT. As protein: CAWRGTENTEAFF. The full variable domain, in which reference TRBV30 and TRBJ1-1 provide the parts outside the CDR3, is SQTIHQWPATLVQPVGSPLSLECTVEGTSNPNLYWYRQAAGRGLQLLFYSVGIGQISSEVPQNLSASRPQDRQFILSSKKLLLSDSGFYLCAWRGTENTEAFFGQGTRLTVV.

The rearrangement joins TRBV5-1 to TRBJ1-5; a possible D gene is TRBD1 (6 bases). The germline gives CDR1 SGHRS, CDR2 YFSETQ. The CDR3 loop spans 14 amino acids. The V and J ends lost 0 bases and 5 bases respectively, with 9 bases between them. The CDR3 sequence is CASSLEGGYQPQHF. The CDR3 nucleotides are TGCGCCAGCAGCTTGGAAGGGGGGTATCAGCCCCAGCATTTT.

Concerning this clone itself: This CDR3 is also generated by other DNA sequences in the sample. V gene TRBV5-4 combines with J gene TRBJ1-2; D is uncertain. Looked up from germline, CDR1 is SGHNT and CDR2 is YYREEE (reference sequence). With 2 bases removed from V and 2 bases from J, the gap between germline ends came to 7 bases. CDR3 length: 13 residues. In DNA form, the CDR3 reads TGTGCCAGCAGCTTAGACGGGAACTATGGCTACACCTTC. It codes for CASSLDGNYGYTF.

The gene calls are TRBV5-1 and TRBJ1-1; weak D call: TRBD1 (5 bases). The germline V gene has CDR1 SGHRS and CDR2 YFSETQ. The CDR3 spans 12 residues. Trimming removed 5 bases at V and 7 bases at J, with 12 bases between. The CDR3 DNA reads TGCGCCAGCAGGACGCCGGGGGTTGAAGCTTTCTTT. It specifies CASRTPGVEAFF.

V is TRBV4-1 and J is TRBJ2-1; 7 bases line up with TRBD2. Unmatched junction bases numbered 8, after V lost 2 bases and J lost 10 bases. CDR3 length equals 14 residues. CDR1 and CDR2 (germline): MGHRA, YSYEKL. The CDR3, as DNA: TGCGCCAGCAGCCAAACCCTCCCGGGGGGAGAGCAGTTCTTC. Translation: CASSQTLPGGEQFF.

The V call is TRBV30, the J call TRBJ2-5, with no clear D. V was shortened by 5 bases and J by 5 bases, with 15 bases between the two germline ends. The germline V gene has CDR1 GTSNPN and CDR2 SVGIG (reference sequence). This CDR3 is built from 13 residues. The CDR3 loop is CAWSRASSETQYF. CDR3 DNA sequence: TGTGCCTGGTCCCGGGCCTCATCGGAGACCCAGTACTTC.

The chain links TRBV11-2 to TRBJ2-2; D is possibly TRBD1 or TRBD2 (7 bases each). CDR1 and CDR2 from the germline V gene are SGHAT and FQNNGV. The V end lost 6 bases, the J end lost 2 bases, and 22 bases lay between the germline ends. The CDR3 is 18 amino acids. Written as DNA, the CDR3 is TGTGCCAGCAGAGGCTGGGGGGGGACAGCAATTAACACCGGGGAGCTGTTTTTT. This gives the protein CASRGWGGTAINTGELFF.

This chain links TRBV7-3 with TRBJ2-1; D unresolved. The CDR3 covers 13 residues. Deletions cut 2 bases from V and 10 bases from J, with 12 bases between. CDR1 is SGHTA and CDR2 is FQGTGA in the germline V gene. CDR3: CASSLSDVGEQFF. The CDR3 nucleotides are TGTGCCAGCAGCTTATCGGACGTAGGGGAGCAGTTCTTC.

The V gene is TRBV18, the J gene TRBJ2-7; TRBD2 aligns across 7 bases. The germline V gene has CDR1 KGHSH and CDR2 LQKENI. V dropped 0 bases and J dropped 0; count of bases not matched to a gene: 5. This CDR3 is built from 16 residues. The CDR3 nucleotides are TGTGCCAGCTCACCACCGGGGGGGTCGAGCTCCTACGAGCAGTACTTC. This gives the protein CASSPPGGSSSYEQYF.

This clone was detected once. The V gene is TRBV2, the J gene TRBJ1-5, with 9 bases lining up with TRBD1. J lost 2 bases, V lost 6 bases, and 5 bases had no gene match. The CDR3 is 15 amino acids. CDR1 SNHLY and CDR2 FYNNEI come from the germline V gene. CDR3 nucleotide sequence: TGTGCCAGCAGAAAACAGGGGGCTGGCAATCAGCCCCAGCATTTT. As protein: CASRKQGAGNQPQHF.

The chain carries TRBV18 and TRBJ1-2; D possibly corresponds to TRBD1 (6 bases). Germline V gene data show CDR1 as KGHSH and CDR2 as LQKENI. V lost 4 bases and J 0 bases, leaving 9 bases between the germline ends. There are 14 residues in the CDR3. Here the CDR3 DNA reads TGTGCCAGCTCACTGGACAGCGCTAACTATGGCTACACCTTC. As protein: CASSLDSANYGYTF.

The J gene is TRBJ1-4, the V gene TRBV9; TRBD1 aligns across 9 bases. CDR3 length: 16 residues. Germline V lookup: CDR1 SGDLS, CDR2 YYNGEE. The V segment lost 4 bases and the J segment 3 bases; nucleotides outside the gene matches: 7. CDR3 in amino acids: CASSRGQGRANEKLFF. The CDR3 nucleotides read TGTGCCAGCAGCAGGGGACAGGGTCGGGCTAATGAAAAACTGTTTTTT.

The V gene is TRBV7-8, the J gene TRBJ2-1; possible D gene TRBD2, 7 bases. The V gene's germline CDR1 is SGHVS and CDR2 FQNEAQ. V was pared by 7 bases and J by 8 bases, with 21 bases between. The CDR3 covers 15 residues. The CDR3: CASNQRSGGQDEQFF. Written as DNA, the CDR3 is TGTGCCAGCAATCAGCGGTCCGGGGGGCAGGATGAGCAGTTCTTC.

The gene calls are TRBV7-6 and TRBJ2-1; the D is unclear. The CDR3 length is 16 residues. Trimming left V 5 bases short and J 7 bases short, with 21 bases between. The V gene's germline CDR1 is SGHVS and CDR2 FNYEAQ. In DNA, the CDR3 is TGTGCCAGCAGCCCGGAAGGATCGGTATCGGGTAATGAGCAGTTCTTC. This translates into CASSPEGSVSGNEQFF.